This record concerns one TCR beta chain sequence. Its target is unknown. The CDR3 has 16 residues. The ends lost 3 bases at V and 5 bases at J; junction bases unmatched: 10. CDR1 and CDR2 (germline): ENHRY, SYGVKD. These data originate in a study of cytomegalovirus exposure and HLA in healthy donors. Findings and limits, study-wide: TCR beta V segments were, for the most part, productive about 87% or about 30% of the time in an earlier analysis. In a later analysis, V- and J-gene trimming of beta chains associated with a DCLRE1C missense variant, replicated independently. Immune exposure information available was restricted to CMV serostatus.

PCR employed 60 Vbeta and 13 Jbeta primers. Here immunoSEQ multiplex PCR was the method, and the copy in TCRdb shows in-frame clones only, minus some. The table has about 120,000 clones, approximately 78% seen once. The sequence was collected from a woman in her 30s in good health and CMV-seropositive. The V and J genes are TRBV10-3 and TRBJ1-1, with 9 bases matching TRBD1. The sample was PBMCs. CDR3 loop: CAISDLGQGSRTEAFF. The CDR3 nucleotides are TGTGCCATCAGTGATTTAGGACAGGGGAGTAGGACTGAAGCTTTCTTT.